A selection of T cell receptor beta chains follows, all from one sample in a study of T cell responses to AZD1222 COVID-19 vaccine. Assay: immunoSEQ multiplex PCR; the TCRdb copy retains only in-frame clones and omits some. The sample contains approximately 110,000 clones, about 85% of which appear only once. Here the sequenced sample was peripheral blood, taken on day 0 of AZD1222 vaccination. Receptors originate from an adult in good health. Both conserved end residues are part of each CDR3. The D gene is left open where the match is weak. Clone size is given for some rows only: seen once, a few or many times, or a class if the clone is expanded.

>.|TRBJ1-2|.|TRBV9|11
TGTGCCAGCACCGACGGCTATGGCTACACCTTC
CASTDGYGYTF
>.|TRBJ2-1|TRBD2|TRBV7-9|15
TGTGCCAGCACCCCAAGCGGGGGGGCCTCGGATGAGCAGTTCTTC
CASTPSGGASDEQFF
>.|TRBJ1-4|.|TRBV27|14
TGTGCCAGCAGACCGGGACGCCGAGCTGAAAAACTGTTTTTT
CASRPGRRAEKLFF
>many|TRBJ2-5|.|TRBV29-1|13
TGCAGCGTTGTGAGCCAGACCCAAGAGACCCAGTACTTC
CSVVSQTQETQYF
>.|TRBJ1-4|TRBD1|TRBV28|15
TGTGCCAGCAGTAAGCCGACAGGGGTAGATGAAAAACTGTTTTTT
CASSKPTGVDEKLFF
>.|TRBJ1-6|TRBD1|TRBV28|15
TGTGCCAGCGGGACAGCGAGCTCCTATAATTCACCCCTCCACTTT
CASGTASSYNSPLHF
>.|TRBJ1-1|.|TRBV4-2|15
TGTGCCAGCAGCCAAGAGCCGGTACTTAACACTGAAGCTTTCTTT
CASSQEPVLNTEAFF
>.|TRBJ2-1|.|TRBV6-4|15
TGTGCCAGCAGTGAAAGGGCAGGGGAATACAATGAGCAGTTCTTC
CASSERAGEYNEQFF
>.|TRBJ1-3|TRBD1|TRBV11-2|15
TGTGCCAGCAGCCCCCCAGGGGGGCCTGGAAACACCATATATTTT
CASSPPGGPGNTIYF
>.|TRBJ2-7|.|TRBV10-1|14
TGCGCCAGCAGTGAGTCGAGTCAGGGGTACGAGCAGTACTTC
CASSESSQGYEQYF
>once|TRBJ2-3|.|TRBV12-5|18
TGTGCTAGTGGTTTGGTAGTGCGGGACGAGGATGGCACAGATACGCAGTATTTT
CASGLVVRDEDGTDTQYF
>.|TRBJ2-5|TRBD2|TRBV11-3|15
TGTGCCAGCAGTATTGGACTAGCGGGGGGGGAGACCCAGTACTTC
CASSIGLAGGETQYF